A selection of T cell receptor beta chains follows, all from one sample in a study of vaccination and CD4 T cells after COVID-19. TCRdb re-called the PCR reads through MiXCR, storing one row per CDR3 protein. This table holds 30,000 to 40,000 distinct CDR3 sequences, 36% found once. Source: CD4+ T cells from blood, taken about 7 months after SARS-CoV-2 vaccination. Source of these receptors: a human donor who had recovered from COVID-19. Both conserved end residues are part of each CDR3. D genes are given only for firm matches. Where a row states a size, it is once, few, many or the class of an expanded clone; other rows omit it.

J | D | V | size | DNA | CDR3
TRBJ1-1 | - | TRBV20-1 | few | TGCAGTGCTAGGGGGTCTGGGGGAGATCTTACTGAAGCTTTCTTT | CSARGSGGDLTEAFF
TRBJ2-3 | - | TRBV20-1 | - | TGCAGTGCTTTGCCGGGACAAACAGATACGCAGTATTTT | CSALPGQTDTQYF
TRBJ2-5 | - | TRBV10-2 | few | TGCGCCAGCAGTGAGTCGATCCAGCGGGCAGTGGAGACCCAGTACTTC | CASSESIQRAVETQYF
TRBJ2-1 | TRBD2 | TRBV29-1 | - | TGCAGCGTTGAACGGGAGGGCAATGAGCAGTTCTTC | CSVEREGNEQFF
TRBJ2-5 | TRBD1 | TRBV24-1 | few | TGTGCCACCAGTCCCCCCGGGACAGGGGGCCTCGAGACCCAGTACTTC | CATSPPGTGGLETQYF
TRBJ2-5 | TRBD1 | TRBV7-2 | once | TGTGCCAGCAGCCAACACCGGGACAGGGGTACCCCCCAAGAGACCCAGTACTTC | CASSQHRDRGTPQETQYF
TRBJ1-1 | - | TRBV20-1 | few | TGCAGTGCCCCCAGACAGCACACTGAAGCTTTCTTT | CSAPRQHTEAFF
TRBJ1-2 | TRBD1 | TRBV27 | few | TGTGCCAGCAGTTTTAAGGGGGACAGGGTTCATGGCTACACCTTC | CASSFKGDRVHGYTF
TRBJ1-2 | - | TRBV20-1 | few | TGCAGTGCTAGTCACAAGGCTTATGGCTACACCTTC | CSASHKAYGYTF
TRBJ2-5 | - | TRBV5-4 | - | TGTGCCAGCAGCTTGGGAGCAGGCCAAGGGGCCCAGTACTTC | CASSLGAGQGAQYF
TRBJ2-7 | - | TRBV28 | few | TGTGCCAGCAGTTTATTTGGCTTTACCTACGAGCAGTACTTC | CASSLFGFTYEQYF
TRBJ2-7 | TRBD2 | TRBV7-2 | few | TGTGCCAGCAGCTTAGCAGGGACTAGCGGAGCTTACGAGCAGTACTTC | CASSLAGTSGAYEQYF
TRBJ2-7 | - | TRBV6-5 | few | TGTGCCAGCAGTTACGCGACGAACGAGCAGTACTTC | CASSYATNEQYF
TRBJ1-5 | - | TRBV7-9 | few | TGTGCCAGCAGCTTAGCTAGGGAGGACAATCAGCCCCAGCATTTT | CASSLAREDNQPQHF
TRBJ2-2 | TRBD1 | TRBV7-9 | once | TGTGCCAGCAGACCCGCCGGGACAGGGGGCTCTCGGGAGCTGTTTTTT | CASRPAGTGGSRELFF
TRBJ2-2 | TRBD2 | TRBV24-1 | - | TGTGCCACAGGACTAGCGGGGACCGGGGAGCTGTTTTTT | CATGLAGTGELFF
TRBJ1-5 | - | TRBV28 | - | TGTGCCAGCAGTTTAATTGGCCAAGTTGGTCAGCCCCAGCATTTT | CASSLIGQVGQPQHF
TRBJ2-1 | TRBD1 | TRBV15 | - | TGTGCCACCAGCAGAGAGGGGGACAGATCCTACAATGAGCAGTTCTTC | CATSREGDRSYNEQFF
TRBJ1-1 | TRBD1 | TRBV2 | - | TGTGCCAGCGACGGACAGGGGTTGTACACTGAAGCTTTCTTT | CASDGQGLYTEAFF
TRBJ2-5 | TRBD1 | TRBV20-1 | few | TGCAGTGCTACCCGAAGGACAGGGCCTTTCCTGTTC | CSATRRTGPFLF
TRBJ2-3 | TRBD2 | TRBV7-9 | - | TGTGCCAGCAGCCCGAGGACTAGCGGGAGCCTGCCCACAGATACGCAGTATTTT | CASSPRTSGSLPTDTQYF
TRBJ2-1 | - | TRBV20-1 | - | TGCAGTGCAGAGATTCAGGGGACCGGTGAGCAGTTCTTC | CSAEIQGTGEQFF